Detailed here is one T cell receptor (beta chain). Its antigen is not identified. The donors, healthy adults who were HIV-negative, had experienced no recent acute infections or vaccinations. The CDR3 spans 15 residues. The germline gives CDR1 SGHAT, CDR2 FQNNGV. V was clipped by 3 bases and J by 5 bases, with 14 bases between them. This sample was taken from a study of shared clonotypes between healthy human individuals. The authors ran the assay at deep level. Clones were read by immunoSEQ multiplex PCR, and TCRdb kept only the in-frame ones, dropping some. This table has approximately 2.4 million clones, around 95% appearing once. Study-level results: Clonotype sharing across donors was expected to vary with sequencing depth.

This sequence joins TRBV11-2 and TRBJ2-1; perhaps TRBD2 as D (7 bases). Sequenced: naive CD4+ T cells sorted from blood. As to subset: CD45RA+ positively selected. The receptor's source is a man aged 18-30 years in good health. CDR3 region: CASSLGRGGNNEQFF. The CDR3 DNA is TGTGCCAGCAGCTTGGGCAGGGGAGGGAACAATGAGCAGTTCTTC.